The clone carrying this T cell receptor (beta chain) was counted ten times or more. This sample was taken from a study of patients and donors after allogeneic stem cell transplantation. V shed 3 bases, J shed 2 bases, and the junction held 9 bases outside the gene matches. CDR3 length: 19 amino acids. Germline assignment: CDR1 LGHNT and CDR2 FRNRAP. TCRdb ran MiXCR on the RT-PCR reads and lists one entry per CDR3 protein. The sample has more than 850,000 distinct CDR3 sequences; roughly 18% are singletons. The sample taken for sequencing was blood, either unsorted or a sorted T cell fraction (not recorded which). The chain recombines TRBV12-5 with TRBJ2-2; 13 bases agree with TRBD2. The TCR sequence derives from a human donor who was either an allogeneic HSCT recipient or a stem cell or donor lymphocyte infusion donor (not recorded which). It is not recorded whose cells these are; they may come from a transplant donor. CDR3 coding DNA: TGTGCTAGTGGTTTCTCCCCCGGGACTAGCGGGGTAAACACCGGGGAGCTGTTTTTT. Protein: CASGFSPGTSGVNTGELFF. Combining the CDR3 with reference TRBV12-5 and TRBJ2-2 gives the whole variable domain DARVTQTPRHKVTEMGQEVTMRCQPILGHNTVFWYRQTMMQGLELLAYFRNRAPLDDSGMPKDRFSAEMPDATLATLKIQPSEPRDSAVYFCASGFSPGTSGVNTGELFFGEGSRLTVL.